These 8 T cell receptor beta chains originate from one sample sequenced in a study of blood T cell repertoires in COVID-19. Clones were read by immunoSEQ multiplex PCR, and TCRdb kept only the in-frame ones, dropping some. The sample includes about 210,000 clones, around four fifths seen only once; the top ten take about 8%. The sequencing input was peripheral blood. The receptors originated from a woman between 50 and 59 years old with active or convalescent COVID-19.

The rearrangement joins TRBV19 to TRBJ1-5; 8 bases agree with TRBD1. The CDR3 is made up of 15 amino acids. The germline CDR1 and CDR2 sequences are LNHDA and SQIVND (reference sequence). The ends lost 5 bases at V and 7 bases at J; junction bases unmatched: 10. The CDR3 DNA reads TGTGCCAGTAGTCCGCCTGACAGGGGAAGGCAGCCCCAGCATTTT. This translates into CASSPPDRGRQPQHF.

J is TRBJ2-1 and V is TRBV9; D unclear. The ends were cut back, 4 bases at V and 3 bases at J, with 14 bases in the middle. Germline V gene sequence: CDR1 SGDLS, CDR2 YYNGEE. CDR3 size: 15 residues. CDR3 protein: CASSPGPFGYNEQFF. The CDR3 DNA follows: TGTGCCAGCAGCCCCGGTCCTTTCGGCTACAATGAGCAGTTCTTC.

The chain carries TRBV9 and TRBJ2-4; the D is unclear. The V gene lost 1 base and the J gene lost 0 bases, with 14 bases spanning the gap. Germline-derived CDR1 and CDR2 are SGDLS and YYNGEE. The CDR3 spans 17 residues. The CDR3 DNA reads as TGTGCCAGCAGCGTAAGTGTGTGGGCACAAGCCAAAAACATTCAGTACTTC. It encodes CASSVSVWAQAKNIQYF. Complete variable domain (other parts from reference TRBV9 and TRBJ2-4): DSGVTQTPKHLITATGQRVTLRCSPRSGDLSVYWYQQSLDQGLQFLIQYYNGEERAKGNILERFSAQQFPDLHSELNLSSLELGDSALYFCASSVSVWAQAKNIQYFGAGTRLSVL.

This chain joins TRBV7-9 and TRBJ2-1, with a tentative D call TRBD2 (6 bases). The germline V gene encodes CDR1 SEHNR and CDR2 FQNEAQ (reference sequence). V shed 5 bases and J shed 2 bases, with 13 bases lying between them. The CDR3 sequence is 15 residues long. CDR3 in amino acids: CASSTATSPYNEQFF. CDR3 nucleotides: TGTGCCAGCAGCACCGCCACTAGCCCCTACAATGAGCAGTTCTTC.

This chain connects TRBV7-9 to TRBJ1-2; maybe TRBD1 (5 bases). V gave up 3 bases and J gave up 0 bases, with 14 bases separating them. From germline, CDR1 is SEHNR and CDR2 FQNEAQ (reference sequence). The CDR3 is 16 amino acids. CDR3 sequence: CASSLGPDRANYGYTF. CDR3 coding DNA: TGTGCCAGCAGCTTGGGGCCCGACAGAGCTAACTATGGCTACACCTTC.

The J gene is TRBJ1-4, the V gene TRBV4-1, with TRBD1 identical over 7 bases. Trimming took 3 bases from V and 6 from J; bases not matched to a gene: 7. The CDR3 is 15 residues long. In germline, CDR1 is MGHRA, CDR2 YSYEKL. For the CDR3, the DNA is TGCGCCAGCAGCCATGCTACAGGGGAGGATGAAAAACTGTTTTTT. Translated: CASSHATGEDEKLFF.

The chain recombines TRBV4-1 with TRBJ2-7; D gene ambiguous. Germline CDR1 and CDR2: MGHRA and YSYEKL. V shed 1 base and J shed 3 bases, with 10 bases lying between them. This CDR3 has 14 amino acids. CDR3 coding DNA: TGCGCCAGCAGCCAAGGGCCTTCTAGCTACGAGCAGTACTTC. Encoded protein: CASSQGPSSYEQYF.

The gene calls are TRBV19 and TRBJ2-2; 7 positions match TRBD1. Germline V gene sequence: CDR1 LNHDA, CDR2 SQIVND (reference sequence). V lost 5 bases, J lost 5 bases, and 8 bases stayed unmatched. This CDR3 spans 15 amino acids. CDR3 coding DNA: TGTGCCAGTAGTCAATACAGGGGTGATACCGGGGAGCTGTTTTTT. This translates into CASSQYRGDTGELFF.